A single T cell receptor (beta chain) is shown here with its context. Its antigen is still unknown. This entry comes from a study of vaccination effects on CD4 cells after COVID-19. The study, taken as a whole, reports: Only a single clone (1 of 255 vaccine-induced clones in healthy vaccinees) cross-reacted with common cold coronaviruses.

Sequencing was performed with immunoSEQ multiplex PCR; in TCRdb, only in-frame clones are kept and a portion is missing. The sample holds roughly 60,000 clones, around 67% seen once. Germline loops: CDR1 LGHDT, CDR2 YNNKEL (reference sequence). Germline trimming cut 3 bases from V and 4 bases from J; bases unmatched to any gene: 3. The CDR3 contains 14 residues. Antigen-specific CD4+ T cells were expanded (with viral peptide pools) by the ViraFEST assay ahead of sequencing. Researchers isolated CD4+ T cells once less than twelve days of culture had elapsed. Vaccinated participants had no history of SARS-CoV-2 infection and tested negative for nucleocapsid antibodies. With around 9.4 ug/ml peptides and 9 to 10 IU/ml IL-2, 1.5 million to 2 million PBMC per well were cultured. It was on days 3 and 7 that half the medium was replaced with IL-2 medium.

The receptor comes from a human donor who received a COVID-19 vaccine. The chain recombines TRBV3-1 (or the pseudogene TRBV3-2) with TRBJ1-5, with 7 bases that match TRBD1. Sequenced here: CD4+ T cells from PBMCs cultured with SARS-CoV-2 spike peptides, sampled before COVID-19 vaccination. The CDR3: CASSQSGQNQPQHF. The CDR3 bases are TGTGCCAGCAGCCAGTCGGGACAGAATCAGCCCCAGCATTTT.